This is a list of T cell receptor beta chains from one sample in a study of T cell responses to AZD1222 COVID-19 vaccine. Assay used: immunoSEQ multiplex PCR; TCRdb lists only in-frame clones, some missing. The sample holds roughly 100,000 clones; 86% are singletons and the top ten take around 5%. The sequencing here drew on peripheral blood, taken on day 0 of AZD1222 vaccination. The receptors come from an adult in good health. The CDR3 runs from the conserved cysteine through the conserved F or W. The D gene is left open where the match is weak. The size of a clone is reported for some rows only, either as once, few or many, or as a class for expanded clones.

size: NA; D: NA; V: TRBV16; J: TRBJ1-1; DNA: TGTGCCAGCAGCCAACTGGGGGGGAACACTGAAGCTTTCTTT; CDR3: CASSQLGGNTEAFF
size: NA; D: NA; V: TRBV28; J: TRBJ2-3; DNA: TGTGCCAGCAGGCTAGCAACCCCGAGCACAGATACGCAGTATTTT; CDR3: CASRLATPSTDTQYF
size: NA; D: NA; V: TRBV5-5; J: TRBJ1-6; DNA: TGTGCCAGCAGCTTGATAGGGGGTGATTCACCCCTCCACTTT; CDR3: CASSLIGGDSPLHF
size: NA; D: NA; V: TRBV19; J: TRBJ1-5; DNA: TGTGCCAGTAGTATAATGGGGAATCAGCCCCAGCATTTT; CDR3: CASSIMGNQPQHF
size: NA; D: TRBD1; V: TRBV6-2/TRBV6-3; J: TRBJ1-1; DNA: TGTGCCAGCAGCCCTATCGGGACAGGGGATAACACTGAAGCTTTCTTT; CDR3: CASSPIGTGDNTEAFF
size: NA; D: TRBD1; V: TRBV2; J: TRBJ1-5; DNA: TGTGCCAGCAGTCTTCTCTCCAAAATCACCGGGACAGACAATCAGCCCCAGCATTTT; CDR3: CASSLLSKITGTDNQPQHF
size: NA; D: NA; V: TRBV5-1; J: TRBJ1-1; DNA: TGCGCCAGCAGCCGCCCGGGCGAAACTGAAGCTTTCTTT; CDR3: CASSRPGETEAFF
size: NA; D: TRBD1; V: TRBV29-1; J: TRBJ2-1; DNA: TGCAGCGTTTTGGGACAGGGCTCCTACAATGAGCAGTTCTTC; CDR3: CSVLGQGSYNEQFF
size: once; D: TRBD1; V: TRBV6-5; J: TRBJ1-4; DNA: TGTGCCAGCGCGACCTCAGGGGGGACTAATGAAAAACTGTTTTTT; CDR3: CASATSGGTNEKLFF
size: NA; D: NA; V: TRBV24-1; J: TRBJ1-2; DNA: TGTGCCACCAGTGCGCAGGACCAACTTTATGGCTACACCTTC; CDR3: CATSAQDQLYGYTF
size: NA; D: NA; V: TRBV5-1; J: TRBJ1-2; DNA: TGCGCCAGCAGCTTGGCAGGGATGAGCTATGGCTACACCTTC; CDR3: CASSLAGMSYGYTF